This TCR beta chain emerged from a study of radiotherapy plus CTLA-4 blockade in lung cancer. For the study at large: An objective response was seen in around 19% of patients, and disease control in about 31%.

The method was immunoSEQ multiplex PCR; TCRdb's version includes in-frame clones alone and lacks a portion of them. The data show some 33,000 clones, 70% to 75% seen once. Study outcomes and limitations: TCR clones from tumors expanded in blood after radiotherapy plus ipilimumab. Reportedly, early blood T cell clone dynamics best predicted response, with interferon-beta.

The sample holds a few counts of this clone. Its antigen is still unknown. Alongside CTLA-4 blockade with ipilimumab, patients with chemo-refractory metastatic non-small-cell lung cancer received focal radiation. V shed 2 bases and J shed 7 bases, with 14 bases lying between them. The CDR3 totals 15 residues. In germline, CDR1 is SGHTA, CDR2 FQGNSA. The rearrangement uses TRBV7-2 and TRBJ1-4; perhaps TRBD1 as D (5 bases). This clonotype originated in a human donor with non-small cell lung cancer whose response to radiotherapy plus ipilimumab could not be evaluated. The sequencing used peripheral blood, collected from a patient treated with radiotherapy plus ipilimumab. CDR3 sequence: CASSLSQGGGEKLFF. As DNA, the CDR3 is TGTGCCAGCAGCTTATCGCAGGGTGGCGGTGAAAAACTGTTTTTT.